This passage covers 17 T cell receptor beta chains from one sample sequenced in a study of cytotoxic CD8 clonotypes in ibrutinib-treated CLL. The method was immunoSEQ multiplex PCR; TCRdb's version includes in-frame clones alone and lacks a portion of them. The table includes under 300,000 clones, 70% to 80% detected once. The sample here was PBMCs, taken at disease progression, from a patient treated with ibrutinib. These receptors were obtained from a human donor with chronic lymphocytic leukemia.

The chain combines TRBV18 with TRBJ1-1; D not resolved. Looked up from germline, CDR1 is KGHSH and CDR2 is LQKENI. The CDR3 contains 12 residues. Trimming pared 4 bases from V and 3 bases from J, leaving 6 bases between. The CDR3 DNA follows: TGTGCCAGCTCACGGACCGACACTGAAGCTTTCTTT. Encoded protein: CASSRTDTEAFF.

The chain's CDR3 is CSVEVTRGEQYF. The CDR3, as DNA: TGCAGCGTTGAAGTTACGAGAGGCGAGCAGTACTTC. The chain combines TRBV29-1 with TRBJ2-7; the D is unclear. The V and J ends lost 1 base and 6 bases respectively, with 10 bases between them. The CDR3 spans 12 residues. Germline CDR1 SQVTM, CDR2 ANQGSEA.

The chain uses TRBV15 and TRBJ1-2, with D possibly matching TRBD1 (5 bases). CDR1 LNHNV and CDR2 YYDKDF come from the germline V gene (reference sequence). V gave up 0 bases and J gave up 11 bases, with 10 bases separating them. This CDR3 is 12 amino acids long. The CDR3 sequence: CATSREGEFYTF. The CDR3 nucleotides read TGTGCCACCAGCAGAGAGGGGGAGTTTTACACCTTC.

V gene TRBV27 combines with J gene TRBJ2-2; 12 bases map to TRBD2. V dropped 6 bases and J dropped 7; count of bases not matched to a gene: 12. The CDR3 extends over 17 amino acids. Germline CDR1 is MNHEY and CDR2 is SMNVEV (reference sequence). CDR3 DNA: TGTGCCAGCAGCAGGCCCGGACTAGCGGGATTTGTCGGGGAGCTGTTTTTT. This encodes CASSRPGLAGFVGELFF.

V usage is TRBV20-1 and J usage is TRBJ2-2, with unresolved D. The CDR3 is 11 residues long. Deletions cut 6 bases from V and 6 bases from J, with 8 bases between. CDR1 is DFQATT and CDR2 is SNEGSKA in the germline V gene (reference sequence). CDR3 sequence: CSACGPGELFF. CDR3 DNA: TGCAGTGCCTGTGGGCCCGGGGAGCTGTTTTTT.

The chain is built from TRBV7-9 and TRBJ2-5; tentatively, D is TRBD2 (5 bases). The germline gives CDR1 SEHNR, CDR2 FQNEAQ (reference sequence). The V end lost 4 bases, the J end lost 3 bases, and 12 bases lay between the germline ends. The CDR3 is 14 residues long. The DNA of the CDR3 is TGTGCCAGCAGCTGGACCCGGGATGAAGAGACCCAGTACTTC. It translates to CASSWTRDEETQYF. The whole variable domain, remainder taken from reference TRBV7-9 and TRBJ2-5, is DTGVSQNPRHKITKRGQNVTFRCDPISEHNRLYWYRQTLGQGPEFLTYFQNEAQLEKSRLLSDRFSAERPKGSFSTLEIQRTEQGDSAMYLCASSWTRDEETQYFGPGTRLLVL.

The chain is built from TRBV29-1 and TRBJ1-1; the match to TRBD1 covers 7 bases. This CDR3 has 11 residues. Germline CDR1 and CDR2: SQVTM and ANQGSEA. Trimming at V came to 7 bases and at J to 2 bases, leaving 1 base not matched to a gene. The CDR3 region is CSDRGNTEAFF. The CDR3 DNA reads as TGCAGCGACAGGGGAAACACTGAAGCTTTCTTT.

This clone is a singleton in its sample. The V call is TRBV10-1, the J call TRBJ2-7; 12 nucleotides align to TRBD2. This CDR3 region has 16 residues. The trim removed 1 base at V and 4 bases at J, leaving 5 bases unmatched. The germline CDR1 and CDR2 sequences are WNHNN and SYGVQD (reference sequence). The CDR3 DNA reads as TGCGCCAGCAGTGAGTGGACTAGCGGGAACATTTACGAGCAGTACTTC. Amino acid sequence: CASSEWTSGNIYEQYF.

The chain carries TRBV4-1 and TRBJ1-2; D is possibly TRBD1 (5 bases). The germline V gene has CDR1 MGHRA and CDR2 YSYEKL. This CDR3 spans 15 amino acids. V lost 5 bases and J 8 bases, leaving 21 bases between the germline ends. The CDR3 spells CASSETWGDGRGYTF. The CDR3 coding sequence is TGCGCCAGCAGCGAAACATGGGGCGATGGCAGGGGCTACACCTTC.

This chain uses TRBV6-5 with TRBJ1-5; weak D call: TRBD1 (6 bases). Germline CDR1 MNHEY, CDR2 SVGAGI. V lost 10 bases, J lost 2 bases, and 12 bases lay in between. This CDR3 contains 13 residues. The CDR3 spells CANRGQCNQPQHF. CDR3 in DNA: TGTGCCAACCGCGGACAGTGCAATCAGCCCCAGCATTTT.

The rearrangement links TRBV13 to TRBJ2-1; 9 bases fit TRBD1. V was clipped by 5 bases and J by 7 bases; unmatched bases: 12. CDR3 size: 16 residues. The V gene's germline CDR1 is PRHDT and CDR2 FYEKMQ (reference sequence). The CDR3 protein is CASSPAGTGRGNEQFF. CDR3 in DNA: TGTGCCAGCAGCCCTGCCGGGACAGGGCGAGGGAATGAGCAGTTCTTC.

This chain connects TRBV7-2 to TRBJ2-5, with TRBD2 matching 7 bases. With V trimmed by 5 bases and J by 5 bases, 11 bases remained unmatched. Per germline, CDR1 SGHTA and CDR2 FQGNSA. The CDR3 is 15 amino acids. The CDR3 sequence: CASSPSGVSIETQYF. CDR3 nucleotide sequence: TGTGCCAGCAGCCCCAGCGGGGTTAGCATCGAGACCCAGTACTTC.

The chain joins TRBV12-5 to TRBJ2-7, with 9 bases identical to TRBD2. CDR3 length equals 13 residues. Germline CDR1 and CDR2: LGHNT and FRNRAP. Losses at the gene ends were 6 bases for V and 2 bases for J; bases not matched to a gene: 2. The DNA of the CDR3 is TGTGCTAGTGGGACTAGCGGAACCTACGAGCAGTACTTC. It codes for CASGTSGTYEQYF.

As concerns this clone: A junction end diverges from the germline sequence, so it may reflect a read error. The chain links TRBV5-6 to TRBJ2-7; 8 nucleotides align to TRBD1. The CDR3 is 15 amino acids. CDR1 SGHDT and CDR2 YYEEEE come from the germline V gene. This CDR3 reads CASTLGWDRIYEQYF. DNA for the CDR3: TGTGCCAGCACCTTGGGATGGGACAGGATCTACGAGCAGTACTTC.

This chain links TRBV5-6 with TRBJ2-3; D is undetermined. V was trimmed by 3 bases and J by 2 bases, leaving 4 bases between them. The germline V gene has CDR1 SGHDT and CDR2 YYEEEE. CDR3 size: 12 residues. CDR3 protein: CASSWHTDTQYF. The CDR3 bases are TGTGCCAGCAGCTGGCACACAGATACGCAGTATTTT. Supplemented by reference TRBV5-6 and TRBJ2-3, the full variable domain reads DAGVTQSPTHLIKTRGQQVTLRCSPKSGHDTVSWYQQALGQGPQFIFQYYEEEERQRGNFPDRFSGHQFPNYSSELNVNALLLGDSALYLCASSWHTDTQYFGPGTRLTVL.

DNA of the CDR3: TGTGCCAGCAGTTGGGGGGCCACAGGGGTGGGCTACACCTTC. It yields the protein CASSWGATGVGYTF. This sequence joins TRBV6-1 and TRBJ1-2; TRBD1 matches at 7 bases. Losses at the gene ends were 5 bases for V and 8 bases for J; bases not matched to a gene: 11. The CDR3 is 14 residues long. Germline loops: CDR1 MNHNS, CDR2 SASEGT.

As regards this clone: A junction end diverges from the germline sequence, so it may reflect a read error. This sample includes further DNA sequences coding for the same CDR3. This CDR3 is CASTRSSRYEQYF. In DNA, the CDR3 is TGTGCTAGCACGAGATCTAGCCGATACGAGCAGTACTTC. The gene calls are TRBV6-1 and TRBJ2-7; D is possibly TRBD2 (5 bases). CDR3 length: 13 residues. Germline assignment: CDR1 MNHNS and CDR2 SASEGT.